This entry lists 17 T cell receptor beta chains sequenced from one sample in a study of blood T cell repertoires in COVID-19. Clones were sequenced by immunoSEQ multiplex PCR, and TCRdb holds only the in-frame ones, with some missing. Found here are tens of thousands of clones, 75% to 90% of them singletons; the top ten hold more than 20%. Sequencing used peripheral blood. Receptor source: a woman of 80 years or more with active or convalescent COVID-19.

J is TRBJ1-3 and V is TRBV12-3 or TRBV12-4; D gene unclear. The length of the CDR3 is 13 residues. The V gene lost 6 bases and the J gene lost 0 bases, with 6 bases spanning the gap. The CDR3 nucleotides are TGTGCCAGCAGCCGGAGCTCTGGAAACACCATATATTTT. Translated, it gives CASSRSSGNTIYF.

The V call is TRBV2, the J call TRBJ2-1; TRBD2 matches at 13 bases. The germline gives CDR1 SNHLY, CDR2 FYNNEI. The CDR3 runs to 17 residues. V dropped 8 bases and J dropped 6; count of bases not matched to a gene: 13. Written as DNA, the CDR3 is TGTGCCAGCCGTCGCAATATTGGGACTAGCGGGATCAATGAGCAGTTCTTC. Residues: CASRRNIGTSGINEQFF.

The gene calls are TRBV9 and TRBJ2-7; possibly TRBD2 for D (6 bases). V was trimmed by 0 bases and J by 4 bases, leaving 17 bases between them. CDR3 length equals 16 residues. The V gene's germline CDR1 is SGDLS and CDR2 YYNGEE. CDR3 DNA sequence: TGTGCCAGCAGCGTAGCTCGTACCGGGGGAGTTTACGAGCAGTACTTC. Amino acid sequence: CASSVARTGGVYEQYF.

The chain is built from TRBV5-1 and TRBJ2-7; a possible D gene is TRBD2 (6 bases). The CDR3 is 11 amino acids. Trimming pared 4 bases from V and 5 bases from J, leaving 7 bases between. Germline V CDR1 and CDR2: SGHRS, YFSETQ. The chain's CDR3 is CASSREDEQYF. CDR3 DNA sequence: TGCGCCAGCAGCAGGGAGGACGAGCAGTACTTC.

This chain joins TRBV5-6 and TRBJ2-6; TRBD2 might be the D (6 bases). The V end was cut by 5 bases, the J end by 1 base, with 13 bases between. Germline lookup yields CDR1 SGHDT and CDR2 YYEEEE. The CDR3 has 16 residues. The CDR3 loop is CASRRRDQSGANVLTF. The CDR3 DNA reads as TGTGCCAGCAGGAGGAGGGATCAATCTGGGGCCAACGTCCTGACTTTC.

The CDR3 DNA sequence: TGTGCCAGCAGTTACTTTGGCAGTACCTCCTACGAGCAGTACTTC. It yields the protein CASSYFGSTSYEQYF. This sequence joins TRBV6-6 and TRBJ2-7; no clear D. The germline V gene encodes CDR1 MNHNY and CDR2 SVGAGI (reference sequence). The CDR3 covers 15 residues. The V end was cut by 1 base, the J end by 0 bases, with 10 bases between.

The gene calls are TRBV19 and TRBJ1-2; 10 bases agree with TRBD1. This CDR3 contains 17 residues. The germline gives CDR1 LNHDA, CDR2 SQIVND (reference sequence). The V segment lost 3 bases and the J segment 0 bases; nucleotides outside the gene matches: 7. This CDR3 reads CASSMAGTGVPNYGYTF. The CDR3 bases are TGTGCCAGTAGTATGGCCGGGACAGGGGTTCCTAACTATGGCTACACCTTC.

This clone was observed once. The chain has TRBV4-1 and TRBJ2-7; D might be TRBD1 (5 bases). Per the germline V gene, CDR1 is MGHRA and CDR2 is YSYEKL. The ends were cut back, 0 bases at V and 1 base at J, with 10 bases in the middle. The CDR3 has 15 amino acids. Written as DNA, the CDR3 is TGCGCCAGCAGCCAAGATTGGGGCCTATCCTACGAGCAGTACTTC. Protein sequence: CASSQDWGLSYEQYF.

The genes are TRBV7-3 and TRBJ2-3; maybe TRBD2 (7 bases). The germline V gene encodes CDR1 SGHTA and CDR2 FQGTGA. The CDR3 loop spans 17 amino acids. The V end lost 5 bases, the J end lost 1 base, and 19 bases lay between the germline ends. For the CDR3, the DNA is TGTGCCAGCAGCCCCAGGGGTAGGGGACTACGCACAGATACGCAGTATTTT. It specifies CASSPRGRGLRTDTQYF.

The rearrangement links TRBV5-4 to TRBJ1-5, with TRBD1 matching over 9 bases. CDR3 length: 15 residues. Germline trimming cut 4 bases from V and 6 bases from J; bases unmatched to any gene: 8. CDR1 and CDR2 (germline): SGHNT, YYREEE (reference sequence). In DNA, the CDR3 is TGTGCCAGCAGCCGGGACAGGGACGTGGGTCAGCCCCAGCATTTT. This encodes CASSRDRDVGQPQHF.

This rearrangement joins TRBV18 to TRBJ2-5; TRBD2 agrees at 8 bases. V lost 3 bases, J lost 1 base, and 1 base stayed unmatched. This CDR3 comprises 14 residues. Germline values: CDR1 KGHSH, CDR2 LQKENI. The CDR3 spells CASSPRGAQETQYF. In DNA form, the CDR3 reads TGTGCCAGCTCACCGCGGGGGGCCCAAGAGACCCAGTACTTC.

V gene TRBV6-5 combines with J gene TRBJ1-2; D gene unclear. Trimming shortened V by 6 bases and J by 8 bases, and 7 bases separated the two germline ends. The germline V gene has CDR1 MNHEY and CDR2 SVGAGI. The CDR3 contains 10 residues. CDR3 sequence reads: CASRAKGYTF. As DNA, the CDR3 is TGTGCCAGCAGGGCCAAAGGCTACACCTTC.

V gene TRBV12-3 or TRBV12-4 combines with J gene TRBJ1-2, with a weak D call TRBD1 (5 bases). The CDR3 consists of 13 residues. V lost 3 bases, J lost 11 bases, and 16 bases lay in between. The CDR3: CASSLGRVVKYTF. The CDR3 nucleotides read TGTGCCAGCAGTTTGGGCAGGGTGGTAAAGTACACCTTC.

This rearrangement joins TRBV19 to TRBJ1-5, with a tentative D call TRBD1 (6 bases). The CDR3 extends over 15 amino acids. V was trimmed by 1 base and J by 4 bases, leaving 11 bases between them. CDR1 is LNHDA, CDR2 SQIVND, per germline (reference sequence). The CDR3 region is CASSIGQVRNQPQHF. The CDR3 DNA reads as TGTGCCAGTAGTATAGGACAGGTGAGAAATCAGCCCCAGCATTTT.

This clone was seen a single time. The chain combines TRBV6-2 or TRBV6-3 with TRBJ2-1, with 10 bases lining up with TRBD1. The CDR3 loop spans 14 amino acids. CDR1 and CDR2 (germline): MNHEY, SVGEGT. Trimming cost V 5 bases and J 7 bases; bases outside gene matches: 5. The CDR3 DNA follows: TGTGCCAGCAGTGACAGACAGGGGGCGAATGAGCAGTTCTTC. Translated, it gives CASSDRQGANEQFF.

The V call is TRBV5-1, the J call TRBJ2-7; 8 bases are a match to TRBD1. V shed 4 bases and J 2 bases; nucleotides not matched to a gene: 11. The germline gives CDR1 SGHRS, CDR2 YFSETQ. This CDR3 has 16 amino acids. The CDR3 region has the DNA TGCGCCAGCAGCAACCCTTCCGGGACAGGAGCCTACGAGCAGTACTTC. Translation gives CASSNPSGTGAYEQYF.

The DNA of the CDR3 is TGCGCCAGCAGCGCGATTGTTAACGCGCCCTGGTGGGGCTACACCTTC. Translated: CASSAIVNAPWWGYTF. The rearrangement links TRBV5-1 to TRBJ1-2; no clear D. CDR1 SGHRS and CDR2 YFSETQ come from the germline V gene. V was trimmed by 4 bases and J by 8 bases, leaving 24 bases between them. The CDR3 totals 16 residues.